The clone carrying this T cell receptor (beta chain) was picked up one time. Quantitative 5'-RACE with molecular barcodes was used to make the TCR beta libraries. A single record per CDR3 protein comes from TCRdb applying MiXCR to the 5' RACE reads. The data hold around 33,000 distinct CDR3 sequences, with roughly 7.2% observed a single time. This entry comes from a study of CD8 T cells in ankylosing spondylitis. Germline lookup yields CDR1 SEHNR and CDR2 FQNEAQ (reference sequence). The CDR3 length is 11 residues. V lost 5 bases to trimming and J lost 3 bases, with 5 bases between them. The receptor was derived from a male donor with ankylosing spondylitis or in good health (not recorded which). The chain uses TRBV7-9 and TRBJ2-7; D unresolved. Material: blood, either unsorted or a sorted T cell fraction (not recorded which). This CDR3 is CASSTYYEQYF. The CDR3 nucleotides read TGTGCCAGCAGCACATACTACGAGCAGTACTTC.